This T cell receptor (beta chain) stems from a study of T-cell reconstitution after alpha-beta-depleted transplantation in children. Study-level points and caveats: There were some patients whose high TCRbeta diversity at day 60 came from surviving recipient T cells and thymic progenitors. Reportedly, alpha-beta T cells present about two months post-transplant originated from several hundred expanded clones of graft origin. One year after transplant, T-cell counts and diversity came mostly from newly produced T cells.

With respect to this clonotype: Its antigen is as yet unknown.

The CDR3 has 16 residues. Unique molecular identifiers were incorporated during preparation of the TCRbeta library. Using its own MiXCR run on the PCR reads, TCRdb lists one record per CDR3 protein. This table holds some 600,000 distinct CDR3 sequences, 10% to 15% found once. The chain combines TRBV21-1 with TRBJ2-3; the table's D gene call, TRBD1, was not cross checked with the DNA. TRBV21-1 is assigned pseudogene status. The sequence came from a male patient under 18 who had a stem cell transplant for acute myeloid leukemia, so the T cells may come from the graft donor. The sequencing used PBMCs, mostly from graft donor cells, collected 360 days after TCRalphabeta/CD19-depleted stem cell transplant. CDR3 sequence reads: CASIRSAWGATDTQYF. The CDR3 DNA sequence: TGTGCCAGCATCCGAAGCGCGTGGGGGGCCACAGATACGCAGTATTTT.